Listed here are 32 T cell receptor beta chains from one sample, sequenced in a study of beta chain features in type 1 diabetes. The authors reverse transcribed all of the isolated RNA, so sequencing captured expressed TCRB transcripts. The data were produced by immunoSEQ multiplex PCR, yet TCRdb's version contains in-frame clones alone and is incomplete. The sample records more than 30,000 clones, about 65% being singletons. The specimen was Tregs from blood. The receptors originated from a woman under 40 in good health.

This chain joins TRBV7-2 and TRBJ1-1; 7 bases fit TRBD1. After removal of 5 bases from V and 4 bases from J, the junction contained 4 bases not matched to a gene. CDR3 size: 13 residues. Germline V CDR1 and CDR2: SGHTA, FQGNSA. The CDR3: CASSADRFTEAFF. Here the CDR3 DNA reads TGTGCCAGCAGCGCGGACAGGTTCACTGAAGCTTTCTTT. Filled out from reference TRBV7-2 and TRBJ1-1, the complete variable domain reads GAGVSQSPSNKVTEKGKDVELRCDPISGHTALYWYRQSLGQGLEFLIYFQGNSAPDKSGLPSDRFSAERTGGSVSTLTIQRTQQEDSAVYLCASSADRFTEAFFGQGTRLTVV.

This sequence joins TRBV19 and TRBJ1-2; D is unresolved. V was shortened by 7 bases and J by 1 base, with 13 bases between the two germline ends. The CDR3 runs to 14 residues. Germline V CDR1 and CDR2: LNHDA, SQIVND (reference sequence). The CDR3 DNA sequence: TGTGCCAGTACCGCCTTCCCAGATAACTATGGCTACACCTTC. Protein sequence: CASTAFPDNYGYTF.

This clone has more than one count but fewer than ten. The gene calls are TRBV21-1 and TRBJ1-2; the listed D gene, TRBD1, was not tested against the DNA. TRBV21-1 is reported as a pseudogene. CDR3 length: 18 residues. DNA for the CDR3: TGTGCCAGCAGCAAAGCGTATCAGGGAACCCCTATGGTCTATGGCTACACCTTC. Its translation: CASSKAYQGTPMVYGYTF.

J is TRBJ2-3 and V is TRBV5-4, with 12 positions matching TRBD2. The length of the CDR3 is 15 residues. Trimming cost V 9 bases and J 2 bases; bases outside gene matches: 7. Germline V gives CDR1 SGHNT, CDR2 YYREEE (reference sequence). The CDR3 loop reads CATSRTSGITDTQYF. Here the CDR3 DNA reads TGTGCCACGTCCAGGACTAGCGGGATCACAGATACGCAGTATTTT.

This chain uses TRBV18 with TRBJ2-7, with 7 bases identical to TRBD2. The CDR3 covers 14 residues. Trimming took 5 bases from V and 4 from J; bases not matched to a gene: 8. CDR1 and CDR2 (germline): KGHSH, LQKENI. CDR3 nucleotides: TGTGCCAGCTCAACCTCGGGGGGACGTTACGAGCAGTACTTC. Translation gives CASSTSGGRYEQYF.

In DNA, the CDR3 is TGTGCCAGCAGTTACCGAACGGGCGGGGGCTCCTACGAGCAGTACTTC. Encoded protein: CASSYRTGGGSYEQYF. V gene TRBV6-6 combines with J gene TRBJ2-7; 7 bases align to TRBD2. The CDR3 consists of 16 residues. Germline V gene data show CDR1 as MNHNY and CDR2 as SVGAGI (reference sequence). V lost 2 bases to trimming and J lost 0 bases; unmatched junction nucleotides: 7.

This clone is medium-sized. This rearrangement joins TRBV4-3 to TRBJ2-1; TRBD1 aligns across 8 bases. Germline CDR1 reads LGHNA; CDR2 reads YSLEER. Trimming removed 0 bases from V and 2 bases from J; junction bases left unmatched: 6. This CDR3 has 17 amino acids. In DNA, the CDR3 is TGCGCCAGCAGCCAAGAGGTGTACAGGGGGGCCTACAATGAGCAGTTCTTC. This sequence encodes CASSQEVYRGAYNEQFF.

Here the CDR3 reads CAWSSASYNEQFF. The CDR3 nucleotides are TGTGCCTGGAGTAGCGCCTCCTACAATGAGCAGTTCTTC. The chain recombines TRBV30 with TRBJ2-1; the D is unclear. In germline, CDR1 is GTSNPN, CDR2 SVGIG (reference sequence). This CDR3 contains 13 residues. V gave up 2 bases and J gave up 0 bases, with 5 bases separating them.

This clone was counted once. The chain couples TRBV7-2 to TRBJ2-5; the match to TRBD2 covers 7 bases. The DNA end is more similar to TRBJ2-7, so the J call may be wrong. The CDR3 extends over 14 amino acids. Germline CDR1 SGHTA, CDR2 FQGNSA. CDR3 region: CASSLVAGDYEQYF. CDR3 nucleotides: TGTGCCAGCAGCTTAGTTGCGGGAGATTACGAGCAGTACTTC.

The rearrangement joins TRBV18 to TRBJ2-2, with TRBD1 matching over 8 bases. With V trimmed by 3 bases and J by 6 bases, 3 bases remained unmatched. The CDR3 totals 14 residues. Germline V gene lookup returns CDR1 KGHSH and CDR2 LQKENI. In DNA form, the CDR3 reads TGTGCCAGCTCACCTCAGACAGGGGCCGGGGAGCTGTTTTTT. Residues: CASSPQTGAGELFF.

J is TRBJ2-5 and V is TRBV6-6; the match to TRBD1 covers 8 bases. The J call may be in error: the DNA end matches TRBJ2-7 better. Germline CDR1 reads MNHNY; CDR2 reads SVGAGI (reference sequence). The CDR3 extends over 13 amino acids. The CDR3 bases are TGTGCCAGCAGAAAGGACAGGGCCTACGAGCAGTACTTC. This codes for CASRKDRAYEQYF.

The gene calls are TRBV20-1 and TRBJ2-7; D is unclear. The length of the CDR3 is 11 residues. Germline CDR1 and CDR2: DFQATT and SNEGSKA (reference sequence). The V and J ends lost 0 bases and 4 bases respectively, with 4 bases between them. The CDR3 sequence is CSARDNYEQYF. DNA for the CDR3: TGCAGTGCTAGAGATAATTACGAGCAGTACTTC.

The chain is built from TRBV7-8 and TRBJ1-5; TRBD1 is a possible D gene (5 bases). Germline V gene lookup returns CDR1 SGHVS and CDR2 FQNEAQ. Trimming cost V 5 bases and J 5 bases, with 13 bases left between them. The length of the CDR3 is 14 residues. The CDR3 loop reads CASSPSTGDQPQHF. The CDR3 DNA reads as TGTGCCAGCAGCCCGTCAACGGGGGATCAGCCCCAGCATTTT.

The CDR3 reads CASSQAWEQYF. In DNA, the CDR3 is TGTGCCAGCTCACAAGCGTGGGAGCAGTACTTC. The J gene is TRBJ2-5, the V gene TRBV18; possibly TRBD2 for D (5 bases). There are 11 residues in the CDR3. Germline V gene lookup returns CDR1 KGHSH and CDR2 LQKENI. With 4 bases removed from V and 11 bases from J, the gap between germline ends came to 11 bases.

The gene calls are TRBV18 and TRBJ1-2; TRBD1 matches at 7 bases. V shed 3 bases and J 6 bases; nucleotides not matched to a gene: 10. The length of the CDR3 is 15 residues. Germline CDR1 reads KGHSH; CDR2 reads LQKENI. The DNA of the CDR3 is TGTGCCAGCTCACCTCGCGACAGGGTGGCGGATGGCTACACCTTC. This translates into CASSPRDRVADGYTF.

The gene calls are TRBV7-2 and TRBJ2-1, with 13 bases lining up with TRBD2. CDR3 length: 19 residues. The V segment lost 0 bases and the J segment 4 bases; nucleotides outside the gene matches: 9. CDR1 and CDR2 (germline): SGHTA, FQGNSA. The CDR3, as DNA: TGTGCCAGCAGCTTAGCGAGAATGGGACTAGCGGGATTGTACAATGAGCAGTTCTTC. Encoded protein: CASSLARMGLAGLYNEQFF.

The chain employs TRBV5-1 and TRBJ1-6; 10 bases are shared with TRBD1. Germline CDR1 and CDR2: SGHRS and YFSETQ. V lost 4 bases and J lost 10; bases outside the gene matches: 5. The CDR3 length is 14 residues. The CDR3 DNA reads as TGCGCCAGCAGCCCAGGGGACAGGGGCTCACCCCTCCACTTT. Encoded protein: CASSPGDRGSPLHF.

V usage is TRBV11-2 and J usage is TRBJ2-3; the match to TRBD2 covers 7 bases. The J segment lost 6 bases and the V segment lost 4 bases, leaving 13 bases of the junction unmatched. The length of the CDR3 is 16 residues. The germline V gene has CDR1 SGHAT and CDR2 FQNNGV. CDR3 sequence reads: CASSSDVTILADTQYF. For the CDR3, the DNA is TGTGCCAGCAGCTCTGATGTGACGATACTAGCGGATACGCAGTATTTT.

This clone was observed a single time. This rearrangement joins TRBV28 to TRBJ2-7; the match to TRBD2 covers 8 bases. Trimming removed 6 bases from V and 3 bases from J; junction bases left unmatched: 4. Germline V gene sequence: CDR1 MDHEN, CDR2 SYDVKM. The CDR3 spans 13 residues. In DNA, the CDR3 is TGTGCCAGCAGGTTAGCGGGATACTACGAGCAGTACTTC. Translating it yields CASRLAGYYEQYF. The whole variable domain, filled in from reference TRBV28 and TRBJ2-7, reads DVKVTQSSRYLVKRTGEKVFLECVQDMDHENMFWYRQDPGLGLRLIYFSYDVKMKEKGDIPEGYSVSREKKERFSLILESASTNQTSMYLCASRLAGYYEQYFGPGTRLTVT.

The chain employs TRBV21-1 and TRBJ2-1; the table's TRBD2 call for D was not verified on the DNA. TRBV21-1 is a pseudogene. This CDR3 is built from 15 residues. The CDR3, as DNA: TGTGCCAGCAGTTGGCTAGCGGGAGGCGGAAATGAGCAGTTCTTC. Protein product: CASSWLAGGGNEQFF.

This CDR3 reads CASSLSGTGGYEQYF. The CDR3 DNA follows: TGTGCCAGCAGCTTATCCGGGACAGGGGGCTACGAGCAGTACTTC. V and J are TRBV7-3 and TRBJ2-7; 11 positions agree with TRBD1. V lost 2 bases to trimming and J lost 3 bases; unmatched junction nucleotides: 3. Germline V CDR1 and CDR2: SGHTA, FQGTGA. The CDR3 has 15 amino acids.

This chain connects TRBV9 to TRBJ2-1, with TRBD2 identical over 10 bases. V gave up 3 bases and J gave up 9 bases; unmatched junction bases: 15. Germline assignment: CDR1 SGDLS and CDR2 YYNGEE. This CDR3 has 17 residues. The CDR3 loop reads CASSAGALAGAVSEQFF. The CDR3 coding sequence is TGTGCCAGCAGCGCCGGCGCCCTAGCGGGAGCCGTGAGTGAGCAGTTCTTC.

This chain uses TRBV28 with TRBJ2-2; 7 nucleotides line up with TRBD2. The germline V gene encodes CDR1 MDHEN and CDR2 SYDVKM. The CDR3 runs to 15 residues. The J segment lost 5 bases and the V segment lost 6 bases, leaving 9 bases of the junction unmatched. The CDR3 DNA is TGTGCCAGCAGCTTCGGGGGGTTAAGGACCGGGGAGCTGTTTTTT. This sequence encodes CASSFGGLRTGELFF.

The chain uses TRBV10-2 and TRBJ2-2; tentative D call: TRBD2 (6 bases). The V gene lost 6 bases and the J gene lost 1 base, with 15 bases spanning the gap. This CDR3 has 16 amino acids. The germline V gene has CDR1 WSHSY and CDR2 SAAADI. CDR3 DNA: TGCGCCAGCAGCCCTAGCGTTCTCAGGAACACCGGGGAGCTGTTTTTT. This gives the protein CASSPSVLRNTGELFF.

This rearrangement joins TRBV28 to TRBJ2-1, with 10 bases fitting TRBD2. CDR3 length: 18 residues. V trimming: 10 bases; J trimming: 3 bases; junction bases outside the gene matches: 18. Germline CDR1 reads MDHEN; CDR2 reads SYDVKM. The CDR3 loop reads CAIGHHFRASGGYNEQFF. The CDR3 coding sequence is TGTGCCATCGGCCACCACTTTCGGGCTAGCGGGGGCTACAATGAGCAGTTCTTC. The variable domain in full, completed from reference TRBV28 and TRBJ2-1, reads DVKVTQSSRYLVKRTGEKVFLECVQDMDHENMFWYRQDPGLGLRLIYFSYDVKMKEKGDIPEGYSVSREKKERFSLILESASTNQTSMYLCAIGHHFRASGGYNEQFFGPGTRLTVL.

J is TRBJ2-3 and V is TRBV19; tentative D call: TRBD2 (6 bases). CDR3 length: 15 amino acids. Trimming cost V 3 bases and J 7 bases, with 17 bases left between them. The germline gives CDR1 LNHDA, CDR2 SQIVND (reference sequence). The CDR3 region has the DNA TGTGCCAGTAGTATGACGCCAGCGGGCAGGAATACGCAGTATTTT. Its protein product is CASSMTPAGRNTQYF.

The V gene is TRBV9, the J gene TRBJ1-6; 8 nucleotides line up with TRBD1. CDR3 length: 15 amino acids. The germline V gene encodes CDR1 SGDLS and CDR2 YYNGEE. J gave up 7 bases and V 0 bases, and 3 bases lay outside the gene matches. CDR3 DNA sequence: TGTGCCAGCAGCGTAGGAGACAGGGGCAATTCACCCCTCCACTTT. Its translation: CASSVGDRGNSPLHF.

The genes are TRBV7-9 and TRBJ2-3, with a possible D match to TRBD2 (6 bases). The CDR3 covers 15 residues. Trimming left V 4 bases short and J 4 bases short, with 15 bases between. The germline V gene encodes CDR1 SEHNR and CDR2 FQNEAQ (reference sequence). The CDR3 region is CASSSWGEIADTQYF. DNA for the CDR3: TGTGCCAGCAGCTCCTGGGGGGAGATCGCAGATACGCAGTATTTT. The entire variable domain, with the rest obtained from reference TRBV7-9 and TRBJ2-3, is as follows: DTGVSQNPRHKITKRGQNVTFRCDPISEHNRLYWYRQTLGQGPEFLTYFQNEAQLEKSRLLSDRFSAERPKGSFSTLEIQRTEQGDSAMYLCASSSWGEIADTQYFGPGTRLTVL.

The CDR3 DNA sequence: TGTGCCAGCAGTGCCCAGGATACCCAGCATTTT. Protein sequence: CASSAQDTQHF. The V call is TRBV6-6, the J call TRBJ1-5, with unresolved D. The CDR3 is 11 residues long. V lost 5 bases to trimming and J lost 11 bases, with 10 bases between them. Germline lookup yields CDR1 MNHNY and CDR2 SVGAGI (reference sequence).

The gene calls are TRBV9 and TRBJ2-6, with D perhaps TRBD1 (5 bases). Trimming removed 6 bases at V and 4 bases at J, with 8 bases between. The CDR3 runs 13 residues. Per the germline V gene, CDR1 is SGDLS and CDR2 is YYNGEE. The CDR3 here is CASKGVGANVLTF. The CDR3 DNA reads TGTGCCAGCAAAGGGGTCGGGGCCAACGTCCTGACTTTC.

V and J are TRBV19 and TRBJ2-2, with 8 bases lining up with TRBD2. CDR3 length: 14 residues. Germline CDR1 is LNHDA and CDR2 is SQIVND (reference sequence). The V gene end was trimmed by 5 bases and the J gene end by 5 bases; junction bases not matched to a gene: 4. The CDR3 spells CASSPRLATGELFF. CDR3 DNA: TGTGCCAGTAGTCCCCGACTAGCGACCGGGGAGCTGTTTTTT. The full variable domain, rest sourced from reference TRBV19 and TRBJ2-2, is DGGITQSPKYLFRKEGQNVTLSCEQNLNHDAMYWYRQDPGQGLRLIYYSQIVNDFQKGDIAEGYSVSREKKESFPLTVTSAQKNPTAFYLCASSPRLATGELFFGEGSRLTVL.

V and J are TRBV11-2 and TRBJ2-1; 12 positions match TRBD1. CDR3 length: 16 amino acids. Germline CDR1 is SGHAT and CDR2 is FQNNGV. Unmatched junction bases numbered 13, after V lost 6 bases and J lost 10 bases. The CDR3 spells CASSSNRDRGLVEQFF. The CDR3 DNA reads TGTGCCAGCAGTTCGAACCGGGACAGGGGGCTTGTGGAGCAGTTCTTC. The full variable domain, with the rest looked up from reference TRBV11-2 and TRBJ2-1, is EAGVAQSPRYKIIEKRQSVAFWCNPISGHATLYWYQQILGQGPKLLIQFQNNGVVDDSQLPKDRFSAERLKGVDSTLKIQPAKLEDSAVYLCASSSNRDRGLVEQFFGPGTRLTVL.